The next 15 T cell receptor beta chains were all read from a single sample in a study of cytomegalovirus exposure and HLA in healthy donors (dated by TCRdb to about 2017). Library preparation used the immunoSEQ multiplex PCR assay. For the multiplex PCR, a mixture combining 60 forward primers for TCR Vbeta segments and 13 reverse primers for TCR Jbeta segments was used. Drawn from immuneACCESS, this table holds only the in-frame rearrangements with V and J called that TCRdb kept. Clones are partly lost; checked studies trace under half to an unresolved V gene and leave the rest unexplained. The sample table records 180,000 or so clones; approximately 83% of these occur just once. Of the sample, about a tenth is held by the ten largest clones. The sample consisted of PBMCs. The source is a man younger than 35 in good health and CMV-seropositive.

The gene calls are TRBV10-3 and TRBJ2-5; 7 bases line up with TRBD1. The DNA end is more similar to TRBJ2-7, so the J call may be wrong. The CDR3 runs 14 residues. Germline-derived CDR1 and CDR2 are ENHRY and SYGVKD. CDR3 region: CAISERGQSYEQYF. The CDR3 bases are TGTGCCATCAGTGAGAGGGGGCAGTCCTACGAGCAGTACTTC.

The rearrangement uses TRBV2 and TRBJ2-1; the D gene is possibly TRBD2 (5 bases). Germline CDR1 is SNHLY and CDR2 is FYNNEI. The CDR3 totals 16 residues. V dropped 1 base and J dropped 1 base, with 11 bases sitting between them. In DNA form, the CDR3 reads TGTGCCAGCAGTGAAGAGGCACTAGGATCCTACAATGAGCAGTTCTTC. This sequence encodes CASSEEALGSYNEQFF.

The chain employs TRBV4-3 and TRBJ2-3; 7 bases match TRBD1. The V gene end was trimmed by 4 bases and the J gene end by 1 base; junction bases not matched to a gene: 2. Germline loops: CDR1 LGHNA, CDR2 YSLEER. The CDR3 has 14 amino acids. The CDR3 spells CASSPQGRTDTQYF. The CDR3 nucleotides read TGCGCCAGCAGCCCACAGGGGCGCACAGATACGCAGTATTTT.

The DNA of the CDR3 is TGTGCCAGCAGCTCGGGAGGGGACCAAGAGACCCAGTACTTC. Protein sequence: CASSSGGDQETQYF. This sequence joins TRBV11-2 and TRBJ2-5, with 8 bases matching TRBD2. Germline CDR1 SGHAT, CDR2 FQNNGV. This CDR3 has 14 residues. With V trimmed by 4 bases and J by 0 bases, 1 base remained unmatched.

This clone was seen a single time. The chain combines TRBV5-4 with TRBJ2-3, with D perhaps TRBD1 (5 bases). V lost 4 bases and J lost 4, with 16 bases in between. The CDR3 contains 15 residues. CDR1 is SGHNT, CDR2 YYREEE, per germline (reference sequence). CDR3 sequence reads: CASSRRGFSSDTQYF. In DNA, the CDR3 is TGTGCCAGCAGCAGAAGGGGTTTCAGCTCAGATACGCAGTATTTT. Full variable domain (remainder filled in from reference TRBV5-4 and TRBJ2-3): ETGVTQSPTHLIKTRGQQVTLRCSSQSGHNTVSWYQQALGQGPQFIFQYYREEENGRGNFPPRFSGLQFPNYSSELNVNALELDDSALYLCASSRRGFSSDTQYFGPGTRLTVL.

The chain combines TRBV7-2 with TRBJ2-1; unclear D gene. V was pared by 1 base and J by 5 bases, with 12 bases between. The germline CDR1 and CDR2 sequences are SGHTA and FQGNSA. CDR3 size: 15 residues. CDR3 protein: CASSLDVLTHNEQFF. The DNA of the CDR3 is TGTGCCAGCAGCTTAGACGTCCTGACACACAATGAGCAGTTCTTC.

This clone was seen just once. The V call is TRBV7-2, the J call TRBJ1-6; D ambiguous. Germline assignment: CDR1 SGHTA and CDR2 FQGNSA. The V gene lost 1 base and the J gene lost 9 bases, with 13 bases spanning the gap. The CDR3 runs to 15 residues. DNA for the CDR3: TGTGCCAGCAGCTTAGAAGGCACAGTGAGTTCACCCCTCCACTTT. Protein: CASSLEGTVSSPLHF.

This clone occurred a few times. The J gene is TRBJ2-3, the V gene TRBV2, with D possibly being TRBD1 (6 bases). The CDR3 has 12 amino acids. Germline V lookup: CDR1 SNHLY, CDR2 FYNNEI. The ends were cut back, 3 bases at V and 7 bases at J, with 8 bases in the middle. The CDR3: CASSDRGNTQYF. CDR3 in DNA: TGTGCCAGCAGTGACAGGGGTAATACGCAGTATTTT.

The chain recombines TRBV7-9 with TRBJ2-1, with D hard to call. The V gene's germline CDR1 is SEHNR and CDR2 FQNEAQ (reference sequence). The CDR3 is 13 amino acids. V lost 0 bases, J lost 5 bases, and 5 bases lay in between. The CDR3 here is CASSLAQNNEQFF. The CDR3 nucleotides are TGTGCCAGCAGCTTAGCACAGAACAATGAGCAGTTCTTC.

The genes are TRBV2 and TRBJ2-7, with a tentative D call TRBD1 (6 bases). The V end was cut by 4 bases, the J end by 0 bases, with 13 bases between. Germline assignment: CDR1 SNHLY and CDR2 FYNNEI. This CDR3 comprises 15 residues. DNA of the CDR3: TGTGCCAGCAGTGCTAACAGGGACCTCTCCTACGAGCAGTACTTC. Its translation: CASSANRDLSYEQYF.

The V gene is TRBV19, the J gene TRBJ1-3; 9 bases are shared with TRBD1. Germline lookup yields CDR1 LNHDA and CDR2 SQIVND (reference sequence). This CDR3 is 13 amino acids long. V lost 4 bases, J lost 7 bases, and 2 bases stayed unmatched. CDR3 loop: CASSTGQGNTIYF. The CDR3 nucleotides read TGTGCCAGTAGTACCGGACAGGGGAACACCATATATTTT.

DNA for the CDR3: TGTGCCAGCAGCGGGGGACCACTTGGGGGCGATGAGCAGTTCTTC. Encoded protein: CASSGGPLGGDEQFF. V usage is TRBV9 and J usage is TRBJ2-1; the D gene is possibly TRBD1 (6 bases). CDR1 and CDR2 (germline): SGDLS, YYNGEE. This CDR3 is built from 15 residues. V was cut by 3 bases and J by 8 bases, with 18 bases left in between.

The V and J genes are TRBV30 and TRBJ2-7, with 9 bases identical to TRBD1. This CDR3 is built from 12 residues. The V gene's germline CDR1 is GTSNPN and CDR2 SVGIG (reference sequence). The V gene end was trimmed by 8 bases and the J gene end by 2 bases; junction bases not matched to a gene: 4. CDR3: CATGTGPYEQYF. CDR3 DNA sequence: TGTGCCACCGGGACAGGGCCCTACGAGCAGTACTTC.

This clone was counted only a few times. This chain uses TRBV19 with TRBJ1-1, with D possibly matching TRBD1 (6 bases). Germline values: CDR1 LNHDA, CDR2 SQIVND (reference sequence). V shed 5 bases and J shed 4 bases, with 17 bases lying between them. The CDR3 has 15 residues. The CDR3 protein is CASSPIDRPITEAFF. CDR3 in DNA: TGTGCCAGTAGTCCCATTGACAGGCCTATCACTGAAGCTTTCTTT.

The table lists this clone with a few counts. The CDR3 nucleotides read TGTGCCAGCAGCTTCCCTGGGGCCACTGAAGCTTTCTTT. It is translated as CASSFPGATEAFF. The genes are TRBV5-6 and TRBJ1-1; weak D call: TRBD1 (5 bases). Germline loops: CDR1 SGHDT, CDR2 YYEEEE. This CDR3 has 13 residues. V dropped 2 bases and J dropped 4 bases, with 9 bases sitting between them.